This is a list of T cell receptor beta chains from one sample in a study of shared clonotypes between healthy human individuals. Libraries were prepared by immunoSEQ multiplex PCR; TCRdb keeps only in-frame clonotypes and omits some of them. Found here are about 2 million clones, 95% of them singletons; the top ten hold 0.13%. Sequenced material: naive CD4+ T cells sorted from blood. Receptors were obtained from a man younger than 35 in good health. CDR3s include the opening cysteine and the closing phenylalanine or tryptophan. D genes are given only for firm matches. Part of the rows lack a size; the others show once, few, many or a class for expanded clones.

j_gene	v_gene	abundance	d_gene	CDR3nt	CDR3aa
TRBJ1-2	TRBV19	NA	NA	TGTGCCAGTAGTAGAAACCAACAGGCCCCCAGAGGCTATGGCTACACCTTC	CASSRNQQAPRGYGYTF
TRBJ1-4	TRBV10-3	NA	NA	TGTGCCATCAGTGCATTTCCCCCGGCAACTAATGAAAAACTGTTTTTT	CAISAFPPATNEKLFF
TRBJ2-1	TRBV30	NA	NA	TGTGCCTGGAGTGTCGGCGGGGGCCCCTACAATGAGCAGTTCTTC	CAWSVGGGPYNEQFF
TRBJ1-3	TRBV6-1	NA	NA	TGTGCCAGCTCGGGGGTTGGAAACACCATATATTTT	CASSGVGNTIYF
TRBJ2-3	TRBV5-1	NA	NA	TGCGCCAGCAGCTTGGCAAGGATCACAGATACGCAGTATTTT	CASSLARITDTQYF
TRBJ1-5	TRBV4-3	NA	NA	TGCGCCAGCAGCCAAGAACTTTCCAGGCCCTTGTTGCCCCAGCATTTT	CASSQELSRPLLPQHF
TRBJ1-5	TRBV7-8	NA	TRBD1	TGTGCCAGCAGCCAGGACAGGGCGCAGCCCCAGCATTTT	CASSQDRAQPQHF
TRBJ2-3	TRBV5-4	NA	NA	TGTGCCAGCAGCAATACAGGGCAGGGGGATACGCAGTATTTT	CASSNTGQGDTQYF
TRBJ2-7	TRBV27	NA	TRBD1	TGTGCCAGCAGCCGGGACAGGGGGTCATCCGAGCAGTACTTC	CASSRDRGSSEQYF
TRBJ1-4	TRBV5-1	NA	NA	TGCGCCAGCAGCCAGGACAGATTGTCTAATGAAAAACTGTTTTTT	CASSQDRLSNEKLFF
TRBJ2-1	TRBV7-2	NA	TRBD2	TGTGCCAGCCGGACCATAGCGGGAGGGCGCAATGAGCAGTTCTTC	CASRTIAGGRNEQFF
TRBJ1-1	TRBV11-2	NA	NA	TGTGCCAGCAGCTTAGATAGGTGGGGGAAAGCTTTCTTT	CASSLDRWGKAFF
TRBJ2-4	TRBV19	NA	TRBD2	TGTGCCAGTAGTGCTAGCGGGGGGAAAAACATTCAGTACTTC	CASSASGGKNIQYF
TRBJ1-4	TRBV28	NA	NA	TGTGCCAGCAGTTCCGAGGGGTTACCAACTAATGAAAAACTGTTTTTT	CASSSEGLPTNEKLFF
TRBJ2-2	TRBV5-8	NA	NA	TGTGCCAGCAGCTCCGGAGGGTGGGACACCGGGGAGCTGTTTTTT	CASSSGGWDTGELFF
TRBJ2-7	TRBV7-8	NA	TRBD2	TGTGCCAGCAGCCAGCGGACTAGCGGCCCCTCCTACGAGCAGTACTTC	CASSQRTSGPSYEQYF
TRBJ1-1	TRBV30	NA	NA	TGTGCCTGGAAATTGGCCTCGGGCGGTGAAGCTTTCTTT	CAWKLASGGEAFF
TRBJ1-2	TRBV27	NA	NA	TGTGCCAGCAGTTTAGCGTTTAACTATGGCTACACCTTC	CASSLAFNYGYTF
TRBJ1-5	TRBV6-1	once	NA	TGTGCCAGCACTCTGGACAATAGCAATCAGCCCCAGCATTTT	CASTLDNSNQPQHF
TRBJ1-5	TRBV29-1	NA	NA	TGCAGCGTAGGTTTGGACGCCTACCAGCCCCAGCATTTT	CSVGLDAYQPQHF
TRBJ2-3	TRBV18	NA	NA	TGTGCCAGCTCCTTAACTAGGACTGATACGCAGTATTTT	CASSLTRTDTQYF
TRBJ1-5	TRBV19	NA	TRBD1	TGTGCCAGTAGTATTCCCCCATCCAGGGGGAATCAGCCCCAGCATTTT	CASSIPPSRGNQPQHF
TRBJ2-6	TRBV18	NA	NA	TGTGCCAGCTCTGAGGACAGTATCTCTGGGGCCAACGTCCTGACTTTC	CASSEDSISGANVLTF
TRBJ2-3	TRBV2	NA	NA	TGTGCCAGTCGATACTTTGGGCCAGATACGCAGTATTTT	CASRYFGPDTQYF
TRBJ2-7	TRBV6-5	once	NA	TGTGCCAGCAACCAAGACAGGTCTTCCTACGAGCAGTACTTC	CASNQDRSSYEQYF
TRBJ1-6	TRBV21-1	NA	NA	TGTGCCAGCAGCAAAGTCAGACACAGCACCTATAATTCACCCCTCCACTTT	CASSKVRHSTYNSPLHF
TRBJ2-7	TRBV6-5	once	NA	TGTGCCAGCAGCCTCCCCCTAGCGGCCCAGGGGCAGCAGTACTTC	CASSLPLAAQGQQYF
TRBJ1-2	TRBV30	NA	NA	TGTGCCTCGAATGACCCGGGGGAGGCAATTAACTATGGCTACACCTTC	CASNDPGEAINYGYTF
TRBJ2-3	TRBV10-1	NA	NA	TGCGCCAGCAGTGCACGGACTAGCACAGATACGCAGTATTTT	CASSARTSTDTQYF
TRBJ1-4	TRBV28	NA	TRBD1	TGTGCCAGCAGCCGATACAGGGGCTCGGCTAATGAAAAACTGTTTTTT	CASSRYRGSANEKLFF
TRBJ1-2	TRBV12-5	NA	NA	TGTGCTAGTGCGGGGGACCAGGGATTGGACTATGGCTACACCTTC	CASAGDQGLDYGYTF
TRBJ1-2	TRBV9	NA	NA	TGTGCCAGCGCTTTTGACCGACAGGCTCTCTATGGCTACACCTTC	CASAFDRQALYGYTF
TRBJ2-3	TRBV6-1	NA	NA	TGTGCCAGCAGGGCTCTGGCTAGCACAGATACGCAGTATTTT	CASRALASTDTQYF
TRBJ2-7	TRBV5-1	NA	NA	TGCGCCAGCAGCTTGTCGGTCTACGAGCAGTACTTC	CASSLSVYEQYF
TRBJ2-1	TRBV6-6	NA	TRBD1	TGTGCCAGCAGTCCCCCATGGGACAGGGGAGACAATGAGCAGTTCTTC	CASSPPWDRGDNEQFF
TRBJ2-1	TRBV25-1	NA	NA	TGTGCCAGCAGTGATGGGAGCTACAATGAGCAGTTCTTC	CASSDGSYNEQFF
TRBJ2-7	TRBV19	NA	TRBD1	TGTGCCAGTAGCTTCCGGGACAGGGTCGACGAGCAGTACTTC	CASSFRDRVDEQYF
TRBJ1-1	TRBV30	NA	NA	TGTGCCTGGAGTATGAGGCCGGGAGCTTTCTTT	CAWSMRPGAFF
TRBJ1-2	TRBV6-5	once	NA	TGTGCCAGCAGTTACCCGGGGGCGGCTGGCTACACCTTC	CASSYPGAAGYTF
TRBJ1-3	TRBV4-1	NA	NA	TGCGCCAGCAGCCAGGCCCTGTCTGTCTCTGGAAACACCATATATTTT	CASSQALSVSGNTIYF
TRBJ1-2	TRBV18	NA	TRBD1	TGTGCCAGCTCACCACCGGGACAGCCTCCTTCTGGCTACACCTTC	CASSPPGQPPSGYTF
TRBJ2-7	TRBV6-5	NA	TRBD1	TGTGCCAGCAGACTCCAGGGGGTAGTGAGCGAGCAGTACTTC	CASRLQGVVSEQYF
TRBJ2-3	TRBV6-5	few	NA	TGTGCCAGCAGTTATGGTCCAGGGGGCACAGATACGCAGTATTTT	CASSYGPGGTDTQYF
TRBJ2-7	TRBV6-1	NA	TRBD2	TGTGCCAGCAGTGTGGGGACTAGCGGGGGGTTCTACGAGCAGTACTTC	CASSVGTSGGFYEQYF
TRBJ2-1	TRBV9	NA	TRBD2	TGTGCCAGCAGCGTATCTCTAGCGGCCTCCTTTCAGTTCTTC	CASSVSLAASFQFF
TRBJ2-7	TRBV5-6	NA	NA	TGTGCCAGCAGCTTGGAGTCGATGTTGCGAGGGAGGGAGCAGTACTTC	CASSLESMLRGREQYF
TRBJ2-2	TRBV6-5	NA	NA	TGTGCCAGCAGTCGAGGGACCACCGGGGAGCTGTTTTTT	CASSRGTTGELFF
TRBJ2-7	TRBV7-2	NA	NA	TGTGCCAGCAGCTTAGAGCTTTTCAGGGGCAGCAGCCTCTCCTACGAGCAGTACTTC	CASSLELFRGSSLSYEQYF
TRBJ2-3	TRBV14	once	NA	TGTGCCAGCAGCCAACTTGGCACAGATACGCAGTATTTT	CASSQLGTDTQYF
TRBJ2-1	TRBV7-8	NA	NA	TGTGCCAGCAGCTTAGGGAACCCGGGTAATGAGCAGTTCTTC	CASSLGNPGNEQFF
TRBJ2-3	TRBV11-2	NA	NA	TGTGCCAGCAGCTTGGACCGATACACAGATACGCAGTATTTT	CASSLDRYTDTQYF
TRBJ1-6	TRBV10-3	NA	NA	TGTGCCATCAGTGACCGACAGGATAATTCACCCCTCCACTTT	CAISDRQDNSPLHF
TRBJ2-7	TRBV10-2	NA	NA	TGCGCCAGCAGCGGCGTGTACGAGCAGTACTTC	CASSGVYEQYF
TRBJ1-3	TRBV7-9	NA	NA	TGTGCCAGCAGTTCCGTTCGCCTACGCTCTGGAAACACCATATATTTT	CASSSVRLRSGNTIYF
TRBJ1-1	TRBV10-3	NA	NA	TGTGCCATCAGTGAGTGGGACGGGATGAACACTGAAGCTTTCTTT	CAISEWDGMNTEAFF